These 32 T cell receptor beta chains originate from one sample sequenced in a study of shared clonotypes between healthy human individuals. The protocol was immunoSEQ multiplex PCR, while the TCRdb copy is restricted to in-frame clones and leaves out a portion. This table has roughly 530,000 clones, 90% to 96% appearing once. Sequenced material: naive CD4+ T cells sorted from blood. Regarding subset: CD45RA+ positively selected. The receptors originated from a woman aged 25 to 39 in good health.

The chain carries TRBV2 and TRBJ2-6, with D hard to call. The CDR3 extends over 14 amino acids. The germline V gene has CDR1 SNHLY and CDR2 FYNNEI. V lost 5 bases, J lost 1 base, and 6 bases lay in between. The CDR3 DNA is TGTGCCAGCAGTAGCGAGTCTGGGGCCAACGTCCTGACTTTC. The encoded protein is CASSSESGANVLTF.

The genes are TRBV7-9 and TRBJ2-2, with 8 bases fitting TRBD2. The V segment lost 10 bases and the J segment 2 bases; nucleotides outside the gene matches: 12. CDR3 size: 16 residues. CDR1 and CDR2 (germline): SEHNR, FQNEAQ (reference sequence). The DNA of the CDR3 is TGTGCCACGAGACAAGACGGACTAGCTAACACCGGGGAGCTGTTTTTT. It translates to CATRQDGLANTGELFF.

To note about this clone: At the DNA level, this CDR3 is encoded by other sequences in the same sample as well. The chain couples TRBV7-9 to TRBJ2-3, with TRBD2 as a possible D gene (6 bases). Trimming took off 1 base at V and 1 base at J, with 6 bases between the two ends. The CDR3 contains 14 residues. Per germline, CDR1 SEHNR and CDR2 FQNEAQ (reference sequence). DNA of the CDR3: TGTGCCAGCAGCTTAGTAGCGGGCACAGATACGCAGTATTTT. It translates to CASSLVAGTDTQYF.

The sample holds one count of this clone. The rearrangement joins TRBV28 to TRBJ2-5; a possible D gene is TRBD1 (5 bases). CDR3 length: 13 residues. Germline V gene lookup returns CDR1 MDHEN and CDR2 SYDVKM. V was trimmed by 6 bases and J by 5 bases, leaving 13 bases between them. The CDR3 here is CASRTQGPETQYF. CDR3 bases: TGTGCCAGCAGAACTCAGGGCCCGGAGACCCAGTACTTC.

The CDR3 nucleotides are TGCGCCAGCAGTGAGGCTGGGAACACCGGGGAGCTGTTTTTT. Its translation is CASSEAGNTGELFF. The chain links TRBV10-1 to TRBJ2-2; D is ambiguous. The germline V and J ends were trimmed by 2 bases and 1 base, with 5 bases remaining between them. Germline V gene lookup returns CDR1 WNHNN and CDR2 SYGVQD (reference sequence). The CDR3 covers 14 residues.

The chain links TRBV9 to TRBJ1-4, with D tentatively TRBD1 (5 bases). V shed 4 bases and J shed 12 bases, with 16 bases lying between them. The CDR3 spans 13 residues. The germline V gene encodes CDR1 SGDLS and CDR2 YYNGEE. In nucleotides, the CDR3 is TGTGCCAGCAGCCGCGGTGGGGTGGGGGAACTGTTTTTT. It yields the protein CASSRGGVGELFF.

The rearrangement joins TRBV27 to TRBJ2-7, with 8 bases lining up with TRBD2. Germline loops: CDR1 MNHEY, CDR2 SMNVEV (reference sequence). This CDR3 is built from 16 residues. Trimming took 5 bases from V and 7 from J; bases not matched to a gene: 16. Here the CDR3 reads CASSERTSPTFREQYF. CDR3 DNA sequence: TGTGCCAGCAGTGAAAGGACTAGCCCGACTTTTAGGGAGCAGTACTTC.

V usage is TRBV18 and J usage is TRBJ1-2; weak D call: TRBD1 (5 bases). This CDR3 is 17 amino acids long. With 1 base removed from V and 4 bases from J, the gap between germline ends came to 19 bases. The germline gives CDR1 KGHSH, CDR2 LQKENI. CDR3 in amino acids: CASSPLLGTNALYGYTF. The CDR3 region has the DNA TGTGCCAGCTCACCACTACTCGGGACCAACGCCCTCTATGGCTACACCTTC.

The CDR3 reads CASKTPGSTYEQYF. The CDR3 bases are TGTGCCAGCAAGACCCCGGGATCAACCTACGAGCAGTACTTC. V and J are TRBV28 and TRBJ2-7; a possible D gene is TRBD2 (5 bases). The germline CDR1 and CDR2 sequences are MDHEN and SYDVKM. The CDR3 consists of 14 residues. V lost 7 bases, J lost 2 bases, and 15 bases lay in between.

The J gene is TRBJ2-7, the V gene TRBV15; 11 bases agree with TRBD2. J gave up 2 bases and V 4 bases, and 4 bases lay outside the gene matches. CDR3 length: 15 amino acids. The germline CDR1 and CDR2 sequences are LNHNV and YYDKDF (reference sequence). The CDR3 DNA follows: TGTGCCACCAGCATCCGACTAGCGGGACCCTACGAGCAGTACTTC. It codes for CATSIRLAGPYEQYF.

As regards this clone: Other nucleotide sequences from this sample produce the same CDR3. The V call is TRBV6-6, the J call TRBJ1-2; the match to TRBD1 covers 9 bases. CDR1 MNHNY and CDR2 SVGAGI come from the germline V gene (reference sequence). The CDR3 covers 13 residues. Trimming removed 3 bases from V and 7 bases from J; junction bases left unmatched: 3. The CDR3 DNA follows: TGTGCCAGCAGTTATGACAGGGGGAGTGGCTACACCTTC. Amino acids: CASSYDRGSGYTF.

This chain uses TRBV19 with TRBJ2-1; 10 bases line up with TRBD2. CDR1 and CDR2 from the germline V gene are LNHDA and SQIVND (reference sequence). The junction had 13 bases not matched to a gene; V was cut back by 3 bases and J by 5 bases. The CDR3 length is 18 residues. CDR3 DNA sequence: TGTGCCAGTAGTATGGGACCTACTAGCGGGAAACGAAACAATGAGCAGTTCTTC. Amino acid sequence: CASSMGPTSGKRNNEQFF.

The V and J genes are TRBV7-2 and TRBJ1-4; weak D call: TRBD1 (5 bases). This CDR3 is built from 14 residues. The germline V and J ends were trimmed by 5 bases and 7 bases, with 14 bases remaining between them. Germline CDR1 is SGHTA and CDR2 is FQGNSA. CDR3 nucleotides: TGTGCCAGCAGCCACGGACGGGACGCTGAAAAACTGTTTTTT. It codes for CASSHGRDAEKLFF.

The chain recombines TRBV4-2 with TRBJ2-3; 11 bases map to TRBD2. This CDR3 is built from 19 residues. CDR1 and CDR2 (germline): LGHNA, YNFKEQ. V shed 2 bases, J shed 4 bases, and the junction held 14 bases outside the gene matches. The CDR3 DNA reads TGTGCCAGCAGCCAAAAAGATAGCGGGAGGGCCGGAGGGTCAGATACGCAGTATTTT. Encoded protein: CASSQKDSGRAGGSDTQYF.

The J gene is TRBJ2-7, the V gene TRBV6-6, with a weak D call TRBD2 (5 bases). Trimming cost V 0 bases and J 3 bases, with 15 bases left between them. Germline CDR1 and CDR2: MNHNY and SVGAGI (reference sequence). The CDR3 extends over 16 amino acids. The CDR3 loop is CASSYSYPAEVYEQYF. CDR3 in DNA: TGTGCCAGCAGTTACTCGTATCCAGCGGAAGTCTACGAGCAGTACTTC.

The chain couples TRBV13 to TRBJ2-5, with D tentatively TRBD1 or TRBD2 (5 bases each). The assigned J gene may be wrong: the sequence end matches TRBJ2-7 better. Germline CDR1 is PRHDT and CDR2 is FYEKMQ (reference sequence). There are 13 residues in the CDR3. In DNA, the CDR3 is TGTGCCAGCAGCTTACCCGGGGCGAGCGAGCAGTACTTC. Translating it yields CASSLPGASEQYF.

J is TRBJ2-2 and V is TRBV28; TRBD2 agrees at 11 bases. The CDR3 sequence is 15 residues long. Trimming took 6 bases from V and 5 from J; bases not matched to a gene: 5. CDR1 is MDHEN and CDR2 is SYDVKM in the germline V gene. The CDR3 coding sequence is TGTGCCAGCAGCCTACTAGCGGGAGTTACCGGGGAGCTGTTTTTT. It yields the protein CASSLLAGVTGELFF.

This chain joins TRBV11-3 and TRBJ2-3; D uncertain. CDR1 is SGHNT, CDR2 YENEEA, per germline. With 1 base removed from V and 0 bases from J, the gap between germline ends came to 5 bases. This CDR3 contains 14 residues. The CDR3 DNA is TGTGCCAGCAGCTTAGCCAGGAGCACAGATACGCAGTATTTT. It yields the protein CASSLARSTDTQYF. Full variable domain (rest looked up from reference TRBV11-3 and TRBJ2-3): EAGVVQSPRYKIIEKKQPVAFWCNPISGHNTLYWYLQNLGQGPELLIRYENEEAVDDSQLPKDRFSAERLKGVDSTLKIQPAELGDSAVYLCASSLARSTDTQYFGPGTRLTVL.

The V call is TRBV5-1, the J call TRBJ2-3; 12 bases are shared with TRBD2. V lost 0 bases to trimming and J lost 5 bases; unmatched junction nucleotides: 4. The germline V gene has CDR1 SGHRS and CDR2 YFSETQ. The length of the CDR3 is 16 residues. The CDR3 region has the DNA TGCGCCAGCAGCTTGGTCCCTAGCGGGAGGGAAGATACGCAGTATTTT. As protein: CASSLVPSGREDTQYF.

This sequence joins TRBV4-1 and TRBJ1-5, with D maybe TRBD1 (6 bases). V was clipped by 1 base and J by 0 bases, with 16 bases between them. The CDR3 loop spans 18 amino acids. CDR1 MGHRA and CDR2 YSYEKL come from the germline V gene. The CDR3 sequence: CASSQGLPGADSNQPQHF. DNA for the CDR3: TGCGCCAGCAGCCAAGGCCTTCCGGGGGCCGATAGCAATCAGCCCCAGCATTTT.

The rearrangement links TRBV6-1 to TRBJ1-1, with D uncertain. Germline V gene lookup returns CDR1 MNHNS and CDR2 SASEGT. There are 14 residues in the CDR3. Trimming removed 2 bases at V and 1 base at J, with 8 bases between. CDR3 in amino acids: CASSESWKNTEAFF. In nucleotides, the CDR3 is TGTGCCAGCAGTGAAAGCTGGAAGAACACTGAAGCTTTCTTT.

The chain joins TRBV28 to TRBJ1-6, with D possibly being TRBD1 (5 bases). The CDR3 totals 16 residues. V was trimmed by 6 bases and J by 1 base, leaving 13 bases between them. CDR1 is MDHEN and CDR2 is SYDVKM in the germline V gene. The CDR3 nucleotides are TGTGCCAGCAGATCGGGCAGGGCGTCCTATAATTCACCCCTCCACTTT. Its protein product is CASRSGRASYNSPLHF.

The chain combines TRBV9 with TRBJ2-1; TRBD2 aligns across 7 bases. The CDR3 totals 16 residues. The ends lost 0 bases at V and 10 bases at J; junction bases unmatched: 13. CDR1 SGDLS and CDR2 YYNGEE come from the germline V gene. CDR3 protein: CASSVEGLAVLGEQFF. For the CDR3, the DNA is TGTGCCAGCAGCGTAGAAGGGCTAGCGGTCCTTGGGGAGCAGTTCTTC. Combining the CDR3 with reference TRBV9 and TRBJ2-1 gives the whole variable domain DSGVTQTPKHLITATGQRVTLRCSPRSGDLSVYWYQQSLDQGLQFLIQYYNGEERAKGNILERFSAQQFPDLHSELNLSSLELGDSALYFCASSVEGLAVLGEQFFGPGTRLTVL.

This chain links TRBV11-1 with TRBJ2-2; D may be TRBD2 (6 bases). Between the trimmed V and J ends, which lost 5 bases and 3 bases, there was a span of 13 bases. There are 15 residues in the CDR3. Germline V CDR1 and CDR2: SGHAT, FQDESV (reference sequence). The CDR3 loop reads CASSPSSVYTGELFF. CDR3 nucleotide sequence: TGTGCCAGCAGCCCTTCTAGCGTCTACACCGGGGAGCTGTTTTTT.

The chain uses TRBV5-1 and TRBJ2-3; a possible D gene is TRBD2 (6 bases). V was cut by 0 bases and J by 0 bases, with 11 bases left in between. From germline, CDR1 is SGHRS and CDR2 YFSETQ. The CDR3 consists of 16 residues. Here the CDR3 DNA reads TGCGCCAGCAGCTTGGGCAGCGGGTCGAGCACAGATACGCAGTATTTT. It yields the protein CASSLGSGSSTDTQYF. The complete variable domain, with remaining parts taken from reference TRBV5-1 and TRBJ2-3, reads KAGVTQTPRYLIKTRGQQVTLSCSPISGHRSVSWYQQTPGQGLQFLFEYFSETQRNKGNFPGRFSGRQFSNSRSEMNVSTLELGDSALYLCASSLGSGSSTDTQYFGPGTRLTVL.

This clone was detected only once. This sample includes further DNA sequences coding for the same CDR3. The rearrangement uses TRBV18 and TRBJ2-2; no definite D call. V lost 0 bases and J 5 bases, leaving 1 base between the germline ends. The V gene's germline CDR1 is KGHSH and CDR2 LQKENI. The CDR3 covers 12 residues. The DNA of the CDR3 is TGTGCCAGCTCACCACCTACCGGGGAGCTGTTTTTT. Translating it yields CASSPPTGELFF. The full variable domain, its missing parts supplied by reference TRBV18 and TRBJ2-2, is NAGVMQNPRHLVRRRGQEARLRCSPMKGHSHVYWYRQLPEEGLKFMVYLQKENIIDESGMPKERFSAEFPKEGPSILRIQQVVRGDSAAYFCASSPPTGELFFGEGSRLTVL.

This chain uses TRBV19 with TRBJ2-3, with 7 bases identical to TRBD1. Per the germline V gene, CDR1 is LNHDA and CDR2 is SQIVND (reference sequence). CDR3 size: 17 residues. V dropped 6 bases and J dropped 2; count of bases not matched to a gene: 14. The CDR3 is CASSRVPTGKLTDTQYF. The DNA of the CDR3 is TGTGCCAGTAGCCGCGTCCCGACAGGGAAACTCACAGATACGCAGTATTTT.

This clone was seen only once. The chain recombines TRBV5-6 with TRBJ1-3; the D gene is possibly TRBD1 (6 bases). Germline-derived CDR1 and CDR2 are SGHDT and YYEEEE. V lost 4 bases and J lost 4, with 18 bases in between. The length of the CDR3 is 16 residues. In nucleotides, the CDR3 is TGTGCCAGCAGCCTGGACCCAGGGGTTATAGGAAACACCATATATTTT. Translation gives CASSLDPGVIGNTIYF.

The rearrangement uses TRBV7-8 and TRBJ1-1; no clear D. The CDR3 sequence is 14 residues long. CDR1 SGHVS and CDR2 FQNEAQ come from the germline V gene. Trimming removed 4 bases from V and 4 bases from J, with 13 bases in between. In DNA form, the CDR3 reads TGTGCCAGCAGCTCAACGGGTACGGGCACTGAAGCTTTCTTT. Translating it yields CASSSTGTGTEAFF.

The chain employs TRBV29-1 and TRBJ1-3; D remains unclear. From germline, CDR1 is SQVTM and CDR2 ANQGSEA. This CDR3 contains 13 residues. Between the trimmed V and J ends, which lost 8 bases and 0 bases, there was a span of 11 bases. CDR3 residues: CSTTESSGNTIYF. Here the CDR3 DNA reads TGCAGCACTACAGAGTCCTCTGGAAACACCATATATTTT.

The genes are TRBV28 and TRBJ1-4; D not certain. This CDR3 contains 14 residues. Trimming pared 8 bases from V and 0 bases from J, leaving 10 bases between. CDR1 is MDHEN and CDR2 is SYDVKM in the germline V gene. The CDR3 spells CASATHATNEKLFF. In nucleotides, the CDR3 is TGTGCCAGCGCTACGCACGCAACTAATGAAAAACTGTTTTTT.

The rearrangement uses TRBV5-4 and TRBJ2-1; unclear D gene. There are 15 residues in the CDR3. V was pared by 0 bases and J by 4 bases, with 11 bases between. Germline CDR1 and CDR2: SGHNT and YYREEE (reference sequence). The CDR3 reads CASSLAGRAYNEQFF. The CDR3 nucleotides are TGTGCCAGCAGCTTGGCGGGTAGGGCTTACAATGAGCAGTTCTTC.